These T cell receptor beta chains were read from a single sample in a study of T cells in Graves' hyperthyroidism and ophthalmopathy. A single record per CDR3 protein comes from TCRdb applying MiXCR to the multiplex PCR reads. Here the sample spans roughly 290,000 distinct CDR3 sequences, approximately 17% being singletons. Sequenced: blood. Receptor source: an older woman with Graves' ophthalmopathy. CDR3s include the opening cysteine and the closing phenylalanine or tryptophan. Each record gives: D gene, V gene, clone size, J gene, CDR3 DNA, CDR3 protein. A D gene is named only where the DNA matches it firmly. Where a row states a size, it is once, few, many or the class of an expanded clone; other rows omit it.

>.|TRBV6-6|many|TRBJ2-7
TGTGCCAGCAGTTACTGGGCAGGGAGCTCCTACGAGCAGTACTTC
CASSYWAGSSYEQYF
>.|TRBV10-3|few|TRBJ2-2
TGTGCCATCAGGGATACGGGCAGGGCGAACACCGGGGAGCTGTTTTTT
CAIRDTGRANTGELFF
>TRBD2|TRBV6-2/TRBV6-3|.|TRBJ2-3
TGTGCCAGCAACCTAGCGGGGGGGCCAGATACGCAGTATTTT
CASNLAGGPDTQYF
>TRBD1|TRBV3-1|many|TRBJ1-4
TGTGCCAGCAGCCCGACAGGGGGAACTAATGAAAAACTGTTTTTT
CASSPTGGTNEKLFF
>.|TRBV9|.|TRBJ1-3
TGTGCCAGCAGCGTAGTAGGGAGCTCTGGAAACACCATATATTTT
CASSVVGSSGNTIYF
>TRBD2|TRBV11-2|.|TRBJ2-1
TGTGCCAGCAGCTTAACCGGGACTAGCGGGTTGTACAATGAGCAGTTCTTC
CASSLTGTSGLYNEQFF
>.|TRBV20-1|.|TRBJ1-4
TGCAGTGTTTTCTCCGGGGGTAGCGAAAAACTGTTTTTT
CSVFSGGSEKLFF
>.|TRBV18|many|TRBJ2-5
TGTGCCAGCAGCCAAGAGACCCAGTACTTC
CASSQETQYF
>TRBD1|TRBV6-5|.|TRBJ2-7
TGTGCCAGCAGTTCCCAGGGGGCGTGGGAGCAGTACTTC
CASSSQGAWEQYF
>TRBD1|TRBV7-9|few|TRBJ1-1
TGTGCCAGCAGTCAAGGGGGGACAGGGTATACTGAAGCTTTCTTT
CASSQGGTGYTEAFF
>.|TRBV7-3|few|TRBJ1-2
TGTGCCAGCAGCCTAGAGCCTCGGGGGTTAGGCTACACCTTC
CASSLEPRGLGYTF
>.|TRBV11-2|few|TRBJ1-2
TGTGCCAGCATCCCGTGGGGCAGGGCGAGTGGCTACACCTTC
CASIPWGRASGYTF
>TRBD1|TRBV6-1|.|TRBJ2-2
TGTGCCAGCGGCGACAGGGGCGAGAACACCGGGGAGCTGTTTTTT
CASGDRGENTGELFF
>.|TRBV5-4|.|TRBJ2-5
TGTGCCAGCAGCTTGGCTTCAGAGACCCAGTACTTC
CASSLASETQYF
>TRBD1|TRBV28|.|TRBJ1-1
TGTGCCAGCAGTTCCGACAGGGAATACACTGAAGCTTTCTTT
CASSSDREYTEAFF
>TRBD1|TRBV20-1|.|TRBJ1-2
TGCAGTGCTAGACAAGGACAGGTCTATGGCTACACCTTC
CSARQGQVYGYTF
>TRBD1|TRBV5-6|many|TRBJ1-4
TGTGCCAGCAGCTTGCTCCGGGACAGGGGTTTTGCGAAGACTAATGAAAAACTGTTTTTT
CASSLLRDRGFAKTNEKLFF
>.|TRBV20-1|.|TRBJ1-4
TGCAGTGCCGGACAGCCCGACAAACTGTTTTTT
CSAGQPDKLFF
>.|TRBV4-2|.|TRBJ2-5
TGTGCCAGCAGCCTTTCAGGGAAGCAAGAGACCCAGTACTTC
CASSLSGKQETQYF
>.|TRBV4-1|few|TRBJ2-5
TGCGCCAGCAGCCAAGTGTTATCGCAAGAGACCCAGTACTTC
CASSQVLSQETQYF
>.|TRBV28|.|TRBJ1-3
TGTGCCAGCAGTTTCGGGGGTTACTCTGGAAACACCATATATTTT
CASSFGGYSGNTIYF
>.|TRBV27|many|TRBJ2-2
TGTGCCAGCACCAACAAGGTGGGGCTTCCCGGGGAGCTGTTTTTT
CASTNKVGLPGELFF
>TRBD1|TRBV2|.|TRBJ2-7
TGTGCCAGCAGGGACAGGGTCTACGAGCAGTACTTC
CASRDRVYEQYF
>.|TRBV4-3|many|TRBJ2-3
TGCGCCAGCAGCCAAGATGCGGCGGGCCTGGGGGATACGCAGTATTTT
CASSQDAAGLGDTQYF
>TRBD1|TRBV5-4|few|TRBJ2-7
TGTGCCAGCAGCTGGGGGACAGTGAACTACGAGCAGTACTTC
CASSWGTVNYEQYF
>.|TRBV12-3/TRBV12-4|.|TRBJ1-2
TGTGCCAGCAGCCCGGGAGCCCTTTATGGCTACACCTTC
CASSPGALYGYTF
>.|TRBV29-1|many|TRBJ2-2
TGCAGCGTTGTAGGTCCAATTAACACCGGGGAGCTGTTTTTT
CSVVGPINTGELFF
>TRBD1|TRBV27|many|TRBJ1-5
TGTGCCAGCAGTCCCTGGACAGGGTCCAACCTCTTCAATCAGCCCCAGCATTTT
CASSPWTGSNLFNQPQHF
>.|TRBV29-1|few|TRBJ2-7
TGCAGCGTTGCGAGCGTACAGTCCTACGAGCAGTACTTC
CSVASVQSYEQYF
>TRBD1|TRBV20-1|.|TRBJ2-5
TGCAGTGAAACAGGGGGTTGGTACCAAGAGACCCAGTACTTC
CSETGGWYQETQYF
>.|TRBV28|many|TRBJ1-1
TGTGCCAGCAGTTTCATGAACACTGAAGCTTTCTTT
CASSFMNTEAFF
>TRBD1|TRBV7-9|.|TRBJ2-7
TGTGCCATCTCGACAGGGAATACCTACGAGCAGTACTTC
CAISTGNTYEQYF
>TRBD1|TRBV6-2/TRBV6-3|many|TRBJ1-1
TGTGCCAGCAGACTTTTCGACAGGGTCACTGAAGCTTTCTTT
CASRLFDRVTEAFF
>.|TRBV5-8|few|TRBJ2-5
TGTGCCAGCAGCGTGACAGGCCTTTGGGAGACCCAGTACTTC
CASSVTGLWETQYF
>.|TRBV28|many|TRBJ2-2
TGTGCCAGCAGCCCTCCGGGGCGAAGGTCTAGCACCGGGGAGCTGTTTTTT
CASSPPGRRSSTGELFF
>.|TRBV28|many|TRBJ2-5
TGTGCCAGCAGTTTAAGGTCAGGGCGAACCGAGACCCAGTACTTC
CASSLRSGRTETQYF
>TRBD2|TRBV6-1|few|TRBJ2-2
TGTGCCAGCGGCCGGACTAGCCGGAGGTCCGGGGAGCTGTTTTTT
CASGRTSRRSGELFF
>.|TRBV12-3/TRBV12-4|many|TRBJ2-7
TGTGCCAGCAGGCTCCGGGATTACTCCTACGAGCAGTACTTC
CASRLRDYSYEQYF
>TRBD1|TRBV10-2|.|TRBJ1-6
TGCGCCAGCAGTGTAGAGACAGGGGGTAATTCACCCCTCCACTTT
CASSVETGGNSPLHF
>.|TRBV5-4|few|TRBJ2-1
TGTGCCAGCAGCTTGCCTAGCCCCAATGAGCAGTTCTTC
CASSLPSPNEQFF
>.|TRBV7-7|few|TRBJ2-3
TGTGCTAGCAGCATGACCGTCGTACCCACAGATACGCAGTATTTT
CASSMTVVPTDTQYF
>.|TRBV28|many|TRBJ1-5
TGTGCCAGCAGCTTGGGGGGGCGCAGGGTTCAGCCCCAGCATTTT
CASSLGGRRVQPQHF
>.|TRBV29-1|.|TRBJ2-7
TGCAGCGTGATCGCAAGGGCCTCCTACGAGCAGTACTTC
CSVIARASYEQYF
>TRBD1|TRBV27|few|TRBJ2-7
TGTGCCAGCAGTTTATTGGGACAGGGAAGTTACGAGCAGTACTTC
CASSLLGQGSYEQYF
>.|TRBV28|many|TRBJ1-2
TGTGCCAGCAGTCTCCCAGGTCGCGGCTACACCTTC
CASSLPGRGYTF
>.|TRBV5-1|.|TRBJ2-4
TGTGCCAGCAGCCCTGAGGTGGGGGTCAAAAACATTCAGTACTTC
CASSPEVGVKNIQYF
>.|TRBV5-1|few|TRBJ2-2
TGCGCCAGCAGCCAGACCGGGACACTTAACACCGGGGAGCTGTTTTTT
CASSQTGTLNTGELFF
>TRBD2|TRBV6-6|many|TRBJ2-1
TGTGCCAGCAGTTATCCGGGAGGGGACAATGAGCAGTTCTTC
CASSYPGGDNEQFF
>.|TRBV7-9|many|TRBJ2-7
TGTGCCAGCAGCTACGGCTCACGGTACGAGCAGTACTTC
CASSYGSRYEQYF
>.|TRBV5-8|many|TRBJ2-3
TGTGCCAGCAGCTTTTGGACCAGGACAGATGGCACAGATACGCAGTATTTT
CASSFWTRTDGTDTQYF
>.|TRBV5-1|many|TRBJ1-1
TGCGCCAGTACAGCTTTTTCAACGAATGAAGCTTTCTTT
CASTAFSTNEAFF
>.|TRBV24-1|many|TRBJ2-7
TGTGCCACCAGTGATTCGCAGGTGGGACAAGGCTACGAGCAGTACTTC
CATSDSQVGQGYEQYF
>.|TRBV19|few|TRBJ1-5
TGTGCCAGTAGTCCAAGGGTCCGTGGGAGCAATCAGCCCCAGCATTTT
CASSPRVRGSNQPQHF
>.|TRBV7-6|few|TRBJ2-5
TGTGCCAGCAGCTTCGAGGACAGCAAAGAGACCCAGTACTTC
CASSFEDSKETQYF
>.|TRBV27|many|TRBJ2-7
TGTGCCAGCAGTTCTCTGGTCAAGTCCTACGAGCAGTACTTC
CASSSLVKSYEQYF